These 7 T cell receptor beta chains were sequenced from one sample in a study of T cell responses to AZD1222 COVID-19 vaccine. Data came from immunoSEQ multiplex PCR; TCRdb stores just in-frame clones and leaves some out. This sample yields about 92,000 clones, of which around 84% are seen a single time; roughly a tenth belongs to the top ten. This sample comprised peripheral blood, obtained on day 0 of AZD1222 vaccination. All receptors come from an adult in good health.

The chain combines TRBV5-1 with TRBJ2-7; TRBD1 might be the D (5 bases). From germline, CDR1 is SGHRS and CDR2 YFSETQ. The V gene lost 0 bases and the J gene lost 7 bases, with 14 bases spanning the gap. The length of the CDR3 is 14 residues. Written as DNA, the CDR3 is TGCGCCAGCAGCTTGGATCCGGCCTCAGGGGAGCAGTACTTC. It codes for CASSLDPASGEQYF.

This clone turned up a few times. The chain couples TRBV2 to TRBJ2-5; D possibly matches TRBD1 or TRBD2 (5 bases each). Germline CDR1 SNHLY, CDR2 FYNNEI. Trimming removed 7 bases from V and 5 bases from J, with 14 bases in between. The CDR3 extends over 13 amino acids. This chain's CDR3 is CASTRDVWETQYF. Written as DNA, the CDR3 is TGTGCCAGCACCCGGGACGTTTGGGAGACCCAGTACTTC.

The chain is built from TRBV14 and TRBJ2-7; TRBD1 or TRBD2 may be the D gene (5 bases each). The CDR3 has 14 residues. Looked up from germline, CDR1 is SGHDN and CDR2 is FVKESK. V shed 8 bases and J shed 0 bases, with 14 bases lying between them. The CDR3 region is CASEPGRSSYEQYF. The CDR3 DNA follows: TGTGCCAGCGAACCGGGACGGAGCTCCTACGAGCAGTACTTC.

This clone has more than one count but fewer than ten. The chain employs TRBV6-1 and TRBJ1-5, with 8 bases that match TRBD1. V was pared by 1 base and J by 7 bases, with 3 bases of the junction left unmatched. This CDR3 contains 14 residues. Germline V CDR1 and CDR2: MNHNS, SASEGT. CDR3 amino acids: CASSEVHRGQPQHF. The CDR3 nucleotides read TGTGCCAGCAGTGAAGTGCACAGGGGGCAGCCCCAGCATTTT.

The V gene is TRBV10-1, the J gene TRBJ2-2, with 13 nucleotides matching TRBD2. Unmatched junction bases numbered 11, after V lost 8 bases and J lost 5 bases. The CDR3 loop spans 17 amino acids. Germline V CDR1 and CDR2: WNHNN, SYGVQD (reference sequence). CDR3 sequence: CASSQLAGGPRTGELFF. DNA for the CDR3: TGCGCCAGCTCCCAACTAGCGGGGGGGCCTCGGACCGGGGAGCTGTTTTTT.

This chain links TRBV11-2 with TRBJ2-3, with D tentatively TRBD2 (6 bases). The CDR3 consists of 15 residues. The V end was cut by 5 bases, the J end by 1 base, with 13 bases between. Germline lookup yields CDR1 SGHAT and CDR2 FQNNGV. CDR3 protein: CASSPMGGGTDTQYF. The CDR3 DNA reads TGTGCCAGCAGCCCGATGGGGGGTGGCACAGATACGCAGTATTTT.

J is TRBJ1-5 and V is TRBV5-5, with 7 bases lining up with TRBD1. Trimming removed 4 bases from V and 3 bases from J; junction bases left unmatched: 7. CDR3 length equals 15 residues. Germline lookup yields CDR1 SGHKS and CDR2 YYEKEE (reference sequence). CDR3 coding DNA: TGTGCCAGCAGCCTATCGACAGGGAACAATCAGCCCCAGCATTTT. Translated, it gives CASSLSTGNNQPQHF.